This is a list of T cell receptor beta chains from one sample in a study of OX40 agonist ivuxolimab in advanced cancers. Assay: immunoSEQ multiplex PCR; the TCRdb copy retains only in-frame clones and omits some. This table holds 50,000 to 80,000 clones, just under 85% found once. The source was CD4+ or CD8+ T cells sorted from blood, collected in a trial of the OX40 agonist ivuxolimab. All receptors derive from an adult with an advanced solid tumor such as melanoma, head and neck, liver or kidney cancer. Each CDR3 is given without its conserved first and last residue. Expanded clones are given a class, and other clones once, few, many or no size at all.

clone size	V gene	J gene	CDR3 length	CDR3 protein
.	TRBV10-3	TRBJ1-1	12	AISEKDRGYEAF
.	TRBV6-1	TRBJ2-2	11	ASTLWEGGELF
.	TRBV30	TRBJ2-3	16	AWSQLPDRDYLTDTQY
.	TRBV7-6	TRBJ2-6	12	ASSSVSGANVLT
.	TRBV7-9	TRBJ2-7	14	ASSFSYRDRDHEQY
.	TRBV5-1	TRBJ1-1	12	ASSPRTTNTEAF
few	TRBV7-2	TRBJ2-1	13	ASSSHWALRDEQF
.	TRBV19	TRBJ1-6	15	ASSIVGTGTGNSPLH
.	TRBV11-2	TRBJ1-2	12	ASSFRTGDYGYT
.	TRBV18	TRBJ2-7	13	ASSSAGQGSYEQY
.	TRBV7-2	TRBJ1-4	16	ASSPLALRTGLFEKLF
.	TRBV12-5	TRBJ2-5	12	ASGTGLAGETQY
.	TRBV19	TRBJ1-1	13	ASSIDDGWNTEAF
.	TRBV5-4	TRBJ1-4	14	ASSLGDRTTNEKLF
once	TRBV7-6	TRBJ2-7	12	ASSLTGSDYEQY
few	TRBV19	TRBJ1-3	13	ASSKSQRGSDTIY
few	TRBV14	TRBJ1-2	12	ASSPTLANYGYT
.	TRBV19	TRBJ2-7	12	ATSRSPSSYEQY
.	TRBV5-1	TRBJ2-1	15	ASSSGQGPSSYNEQF
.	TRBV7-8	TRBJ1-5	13	ASSTAGAWQMPQH
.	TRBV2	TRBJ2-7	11	ASSAGGAYEQY
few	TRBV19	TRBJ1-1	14	ATRGGGKGENTEAF
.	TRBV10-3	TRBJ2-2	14	AISESRGLETGELF
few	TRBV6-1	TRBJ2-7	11	ASSENPADEQY
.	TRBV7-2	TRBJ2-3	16	ASTAKGGDGTFTDTQY
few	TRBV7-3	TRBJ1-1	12	ASRAGTGNTEAF
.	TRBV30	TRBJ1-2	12	AGPLSDRVAGYT
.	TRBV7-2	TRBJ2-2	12	ASSSKGGSGELF
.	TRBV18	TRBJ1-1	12	ASSLQVGGNEAF
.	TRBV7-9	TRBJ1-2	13	ASSLFWGANYGYT
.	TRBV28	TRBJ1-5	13	ASRDSGFRNQPQH
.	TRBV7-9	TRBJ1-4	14	ASSWGQGALNEKLF
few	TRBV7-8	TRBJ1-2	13	ASSGRTGANYGYT
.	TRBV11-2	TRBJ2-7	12	ASSSPGLAPEQY
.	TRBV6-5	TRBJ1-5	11	ASRGVQYQPQH
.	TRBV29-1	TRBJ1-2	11	SVEVSGGYGYT
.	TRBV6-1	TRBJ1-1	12	ASSEQGLNTEAF
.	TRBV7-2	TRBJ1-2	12	ASSPGLQGTGYT
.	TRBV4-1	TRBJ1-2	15	ASSQDPGTPANYGYT
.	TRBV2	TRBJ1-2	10	ATSRENYGYT
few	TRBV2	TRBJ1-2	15	ASSPRYEAYHFYGYT
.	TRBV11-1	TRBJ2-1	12	ASSLWTDYNEQF
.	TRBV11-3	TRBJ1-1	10	ASSLDSGEAF
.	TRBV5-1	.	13	ASSLVGGASYEQY
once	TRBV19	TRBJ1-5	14	ASSTRTGVGNQPQH
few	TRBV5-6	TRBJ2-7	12	ASSLGGLVYEQY
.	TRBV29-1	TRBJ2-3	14	SVAGLTRGGTDTQY
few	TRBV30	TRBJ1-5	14	AWSPDRGWGNQPQH
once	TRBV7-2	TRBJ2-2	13	ASSLDRGIRGELF
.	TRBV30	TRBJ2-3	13	AWSVIRGGTDTQY
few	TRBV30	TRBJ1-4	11	AWNRQANEKLF
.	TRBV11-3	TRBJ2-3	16	ASSSSNSGQGGADTQY
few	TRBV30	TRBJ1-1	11	AWMTGFGTEAF
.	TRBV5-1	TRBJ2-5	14	ASSLRPGGGQETQY
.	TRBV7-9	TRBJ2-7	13	ASSFGQGAYDEQY
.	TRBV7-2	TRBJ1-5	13	ASSLHRASNQPQH
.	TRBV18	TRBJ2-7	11	ASSENHRGEQY
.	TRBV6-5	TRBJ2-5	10	ASTGPVETQY
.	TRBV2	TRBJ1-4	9	ASSRDEKLF
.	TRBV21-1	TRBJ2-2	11	DNGGSNTGELF